A single sample gave rise to the 12 T cell receptor beta chains below, sequenced in a study of T cells after yellow fever vaccination. One entry per CDR3 protein results from TCRdb running MiXCR on the 5' RACE reads. There are under 50,000 distinct CDR3 sequences in the sample; more than 6% occur only once, and roughly a tenth lies in the top ten. The sample in question was PBMCs, either bulk or a sorted T-cell subset (CD4+, CD8+, memory, or dextramer-sorted; not recorded which), obtained 45 days after the yellow fever booster vaccination. These receptors originate from a man aged 25-45 years who received the YFV17D yellow fever vaccine.

The V gene is TRBV2, the J gene TRBJ1-6, with D possibly being TRBD1 (5 bases). V was shortened by 7 bases and J by 10 bases, with 14 bases between the two germline ends. CDR1 is SNHLY and CDR2 is FYNNEI in the germline V gene. This CDR3 is 13 amino acids long. The CDR3 region is CASNLGGVSPLHF. CDR3 bases: TGTGCCAGCAATCTGGGGGGTGTGTCACCCCTCCACTTT.

This clonotype has at least ten counts. The chain combines TRBV12-3 or TRBV12-4 with TRBJ2-1; D unresolved. The V gene lost 1 base and the J gene lost 8 bases, with 15 bases spanning the gap. The CDR3 contains 15 residues. DNA for the CDR3: TGTGCCAGCAGTTTAGGGACCAACGGTCCCCATGAGCAGTTCTTC. This codes for CASSLGTNGPHEQFF.

This clonotype was observed many times. This chain connects TRBV11-2 to TRBJ1-4; no clear D gene. The CDR3 is made up of 14 amino acids. Per germline, CDR1 SGHAT and CDR2 FQNNGV. The V and J ends lost 3 bases and 0 bases respectively, with 5 bases between them. The CDR3 coding sequence is TGTGCCAGCAGCTTTTTGGCAACTAATGAAAAACTGTTTTTT. Translating it yields CASSFLATNEKLFF.

This clonotype was seen ten or more times. At one of its ends the junction is not consistent with the germline gene, which may arise from a read error. The chain recombines TRBV15 with TRBJ2-7; tentative D call: TRBD1 (6 bases). The CDR3 length is 12 residues. Germline CDR1 LNHNV, CDR2 YYDKDF (reference sequence). CDR3 loop: CATSRDRGQLHF. The CDR3 DNA is TGTGCCACCAGCAGAGATCGCGGACAGTTACACTTC.

This clonotype is medium-sized (0.01 to 0.1%). This chain uses TRBV20-1 with TRBJ2-7; D possibly corresponds to TRBD1 (6 bases). V lost 3 bases, J lost 5 bases, and 20 bases lay in between. The CDR3 spans 15 residues. CDR1 and CDR2 (germline): DFQATT, SNEGSKA (reference sequence). CDR3 sequence reads: CSARMAAQGSHEQYF. In DNA form, the CDR3 reads TGCAGTGCTAGGATGGCGGCTCAGGGGAGTCACGAGCAGTACTTC.

This clonotype has at least ten counts. The chain employs TRBV6-5 and TRBJ2-3; maybe TRBD2 (5 bases). The V gene lost 2 bases and the J gene lost 4 bases, with 10 bases spanning the gap. There are 14 residues in the CDR3. Germline assignment: CDR1 MNHEY and CDR2 SVGAGI. CDR3 nucleotides: TGTGCCAGCAGTTACGGGAGAGAGGCAGATACGCAGTATTTT. Its translation: CASSYGREADTQYF.

This clonotype was detected ten times or more. The chain is built from TRBV25-1 and TRBJ2-7, with no clear D. Trimming removed 2 bases from V and 1 base from J, with 12 bases in between. Germline V gene sequence: CDR1 MGHDK, CDR2 SYGVNS. This CDR3 has 15 amino acids. CDR3 coding DNA: TGTGCCAGCAGTGAAAATGCAGTAGGGTCCTACGAGCAGTACTTC. As protein: CASSENAVGSYEQYF.

This clonotype was seen repeatedly, ten times or more. The rearrangement joins TRBV29-1 to TRBJ2-2; tentatively, D is TRBD1 (5 bases). V was pared by 7 bases and J by 6 bases, with 12 bases between. CDR1 is SQVTM, CDR2 ANQGSEA, per germline. CDR3 length: 12 residues. In DNA, the CDR3 is TGCAGCGGCAGGGCGGTCGCCGGGGAGCTGTTTTTT. It is translated as CSGRAVAGELFF.

This clonotype was counted ten times or more. V is TRBV6-1 and J is TRBJ2-4; no clear D gene. With 6 bases removed from V and 0 bases from J, the gap between germline ends came to 9 bases. The germline gives CDR1 MNHNS, CDR2 SASEGT. The CDR3 runs to 14 residues. CDR3 bases: TGTGCCAGCAGACCGCTGGGAGCCAAAAACATTCAGTACTTC. Translating gives CASRPLGAKNIQYF.

This clonotype was recorded at least ten times. V usage is TRBV9 and J usage is TRBJ1-5, with a weak D call TRBD1 (5 bases). V was pared by 0 bases and J by 9 bases, with 19 bases between. CDR3 length: 16 residues. Per germline, CDR1 SGDLS and CDR2 YYNGEE. DNA for the CDR3: TGTGCCAGCAGCGTAGGAGGGAGGTTGGGGGATGCGCCCCAGCATTTT. It yields the protein CASSVGGRLGDAPQHF.

This clonotype appeared many times. V and J are TRBV24-1 and TRBJ2-3; 8 nucleotides line up with TRBD2. This CDR3 contains 16 residues. Losses at the gene ends were 5 bases for V and 0 bases for J; bases not matched to a gene: 6. CDR1 and CDR2 (germline): KGHDR, SFDVKD. The CDR3 here is CATSGSTSVSTDTQYF. As DNA, the CDR3 is TGTGCCACCAGTGGTTCGACTAGCGTTAGCACAGATACGCAGTATTTT.

This clonotype was seen a handful of times. This sequence joins TRBV7-7 and TRBJ2-5; perhaps TRBD2 as D (6 bases). Trimming pared 5 bases from V and 5 bases from J, leaving 12 bases between. CDR1 and CDR2 from the germline V gene are SSHAT and FNYEAQ (reference sequence). The CDR3 loop spans 13 amino acids. CDR3 loop: CASSRDFRETQYF. The DNA for the CDR3 is TGTGCCAGCAGCAGGGACTTTCGCGAGACCCAGTACTTC.